A selection of T cell receptor beta chains follows, all from one sample in a study of T cells in localized non-small cell lung cancer. Clones were sequenced by immunoSEQ multiplex PCR, and TCRdb holds only the in-frame ones, with some missing. The sample contains approximately 30,000 clones, around four fifths of which appear only once. The sequencing used peripheral blood, collected before any cancer treatment. The receptors originated from a male donor older than 55 with stage II squamous cell lung carcinoma. Each CDR3 is given with its conserved first and last residue. D genes are given only for firm matches. The listing skips clone size in some rows; elsewhere it reads once, few, many or a size class.

TRBD2,many,TRBV7-8,TRBJ2-1,CASSFDRSGGQFF,TGTGCCAGCAGCTTTGATAGAAGCGGGGGACAGTTCTTC
-,-,TRBV6-1,TRBJ2-7,CASKSTPSSYEQYF,TGTGCCAGCAAATCGACACCTAGCTCCTACGAGCAGTACTTC
-,-,TRBV2,TRBJ2-4,CASIKESGAKNIQYF,TGTGCCAGCATCAAAGAGTCAGGGGCCAAAAACATTCAGTACTTC
TRBD1,-,TRBV7-3,TRBJ1-1,CASSQQGATEAFF,TGTGCCAGCAGCCAACAGGGGGCCACTGAAGCTTTCTTT
-,few,TRBV7-9,TRBJ1-1,CASSSPPGHTNTEAFF,TGTGCCAGCAGCTCGCCACCCGGGCACACGAACACTGAAGCTTTCTTT
-,-,TRBV4-2,TRBJ1-4,CASSLGGGAATNEKLFF,TGTGCCAGCAGCTTGGGTGGCGGCGCTGCAACTAATGAAAAACTGTTTTTT
-,-,TRBV7-9,TRBJ2-3,CASSPGYAGANTDTQYF,TGTGCCAGCAGCCCCGGGTACGCGGGGGCAAACACAGATACGCAGTATTTT
-,-,TRBV27,TRBJ2-7,CASTLRGASYEQYF,TGTGCCAGCACTCTTAGAGGGGCTAGTTACGAGCAGTACTTC
TRBD2,-,TRBV7-3,TRBJ2-3,CASSLGGAPDTQYF,TGTGCCAGCAGCCTCGGGGGGGCCCCAGATACGCAGTATTTT
-,-,TRBV28,TRBJ1-6,CASSTQPGIGSPLHF,TGTGCCAGCAGCACACAGCCGGGAATTGGATCACCCCTCCACTTT